This T cell receptor beta chain was profiled in a study of T cells after posttransplantation cyclophosphamide. Study-wide findings and caveats: Donor CD8+ memory clones often dominated recipient blood repertoires at later times. Tissue-infiltrating T cells from skin or gut overlapped little with blood T cells.

Only one count was recorded for this clone. Its antigen is unidentified. This table comes from immunoSEQ multiplex PCR, and its TCRdb copy is limited to in-frame clones, with some not included. The repertoire holds approximately 13,000 clones, with approximately 83% as singletons. The CDR3 spans 17 residues. Germline V CDR1 and CDR2: SEHNR, FQNEAQ (reference sequence). The V end lost 1 base, the J end lost 3 bases, and 18 bases lay between the germline ends. This sequence originates from a man aged 45-60 years in good health, CMV-negative, and a related stem cell transplant donor. The genes are TRBV7-9 and TRBJ1-1; TRBD1 might be the D (5 bases). Sequenced: memory CD4+ T cells sorted from PBMCs. The CDR3 spells CASSLGRTNGGDTEAFF. The CDR3 DNA follows: TGTGCCAGCAGCTTAGGGAGAACTAATGGGGGGGACACTGAAGCTTTCTTT.